Sequencing of this TCR beta chain was carried out in a study of T cell changes during pregnancy in multiple sclerosis. This CDR3 contains 16 residues. CDR1 is SGHNT, CDR2 YYREEE, per germline (reference sequence). J was trimmed by 0 bases and V by 3 bases; bases with no gene match: 8. Data came from immunoSEQ multiplex PCR; TCRdb stores just in-frame clones and leaves some out. The table lists approximately 99,000 clones, roughly 92% of them singletons. The rearrangement joins TRBV5-4 to TRBJ1-1; 7 positions match TRBD1. The clonotype comes from a female donor with multiple sclerosis, enrolled in a pregnancy study. The source material was peripheral blood, sampled after pregnancy. CDR3: CASSYPGQMMNTEAFF. CDR3 bases: TGTGCCAGCAGCTACCCGGGACAGATGATGAACACTGAAGCTTTCTTT.